Following are 14 T cell receptor beta chains from one sample sequenced in a study of T cell repertoires in cytomegalovirus infection. MiXCR was run by TCRdb on the reads, yielding one entry per CDR3 protein. Of roughly 990,000 distinct CDR3 sequences in the sample, roughly 30% were seen once. Their cognate antigens are unknown. The sequencing here drew on cultured CD8+ T cells from PBMCs, taken from culture after CMV antigen stimulation. The receptors were sampled from a human donor in good health (CMV status not recorded). Some clones in this sample may be carry-over from other donors' samples.

The chain couples TRBV6-1 to TRBJ1-4; no definite D call. The germline gives CDR1 MNHNS, CDR2 SASEGT. Trimming removed 0 bases at V and 6 bases at J, with 20 bases between. The CDR3 spans 18 residues. The CDR3 loop reads CASSEALPLRAADEKLFF. The CDR3 nucleotides read TGTGCCAGCAGTGAAGCTTTGCCTCTGCGGGCGGCAGATGAAAAACTGTTTTTT.

This sequence joins TRBV6-5 and TRBJ2-3; D is perhaps TRBD2 (5 bases). The CDR3 has 15 amino acids. Deletions cut 0 bases from V and 4 bases from J, with 11 bases between. Germline V CDR1 and CDR2: MNHEY, SVGAGI. CDR3 amino acids: CASSYSTEAPDTQYF. The CDR3 DNA reads TGTGCCAGCAGTTACTCGACGGAGGCTCCAGATACGCAGTATTTT.

In this sample, this clonotype turned up a few times. V and J are TRBV2 and TRBJ2-7; either TRBD1 or TRBD2 may fit D (5 bases each). CDR1 and CDR2 from the germline V gene are SNHLY and FYNNEI. CDR3 length: 13 residues. V was pared by 10 bases and J by 2 bases, with 15 bases between. The DNA for the CDR3 is TGTGCCACCAAGGGGACGGACGCCTACGAGCAGTACGTC. Protein: CATKGTDAYEQYV.

V gene TRBV9 combines with J gene TRBJ2-1, with 8 bases aligning to TRBD1. V lost 0 bases and J lost 4; bases outside the gene matches: 6. Germline V lookup: CDR1 SGDLS, CDR2 YYNGEE. There are 16 residues in the CDR3. The CDR3 region is CASSVAGTGGYNEQFF. The CDR3 nucleotides read TGTGCCAGCAGCGTAGCTGGGACAGGAGGTTACAATGAGCAGTTCTTC.

Note on this clonotype: It may be a read error: a sequence one base away is much more abundant. The J gene is TRBJ1-4, the V gene TRBV7-8; D not resolved. Looked up from germline, CDR1 is SGHVS and CDR2 is FQNEAQ. This CDR3 region has 14 residues. This CDR3 is CVSSLAGVNEKLFF. For the CDR3, the DNA is TGTGTCAGCAGCTTAGCCGGGGTTAATGAAAAACTGTTTTTT.

This clonotype came up a few times. This rearrangement joins TRBV6-2 or TRBV6-3 to TRBJ2-2, with TRBD2 matching 12 bases. The CDR3 has 15 amino acids. The V gene end was trimmed by 6 bases and the J gene end by 5 bases; junction bases not matched to a gene: 4. The germline CDR1 and CDR2 sequences are MNHEY and SVGEGT. This chain's CDR3 is CASSWTSGETGELFF. The DNA of the CDR3 is TGTGCCAGCAGCTGGACTAGCGGGGAGACCGGGGAGCTGTTTTTT.

This chain joins TRBV6-6 and TRBJ2-6; maybe TRBD1 (5 bases). Germline CDR1 is MNHNY and CDR2 is SVGAGI (reference sequence). The CDR3 loop spans 16 amino acids. Trimming shortened V by 4 bases and J by 0 bases, and 10 bases separated the two germline ends. The DNA for the CDR3 is TGTGCCAGCAGTTCCGAACAGGTCTCTGGGGCCAACGTCCTGACTTTC. It specifies CASSSEQVSGANVLTF.

The chain uses TRBV19 and TRBJ1-1; D possibly corresponds to TRBD1 (5 bases). The CDR3 totals 16 residues. The germline V gene encodes CDR1 LNHDA and CDR2 SQIVND (reference sequence). The germline V and J ends were trimmed by 3 bases and 0 bases, with 14 bases remaining between them. CDR3 protein: CASSMGPGRVNTEAFF. In nucleotides, the CDR3 is TGTGCCAGTAGTATGGGACCAGGGAGGGTGAACACTGAAGCTTTCTTT.

V and J are TRBV6-6 and TRBJ2-7; TRBD1 matches at 7 bases. This CDR3 has 19 residues. Germline CDR1 is MNHNY and CDR2 is SVGAGI (reference sequence). Trimming removed 0 bases from V and 4 bases from J; junction bases left unmatched: 18. The CDR3 DNA reads as TGTGCCAGCAGTTACTCGGCATATGCCACCGGGACAGACTTTTACGAGCAGTACTTC. This gives the protein CASSYSAYATGTDFYEQYF.

The gene calls are TRBV19 and TRBJ1-6; D not certain. Trimming left V 3 bases short and J 7 bases short, with 13 bases between. Looked up from germline, CDR1 is LNHDA and CDR2 is SQIVND (reference sequence). CDR3 size: 15 residues. CDR3 sequence (DNA): TGTGCCAGTAGTATTTCAGAATTACTAAATTCACCCCTCCACTTT. This sequence encodes CASSISELLNSPLHF.

The CDR3 sequence: CATSRDRGSAGEQYF. The DNA for the CDR3 is TGTGCCACCAGCAGAGACCGAGGTAGCGCCGGCGAGCAGTACTTC. The chain combines TRBV15 with TRBJ2-7, with a weak D call TRBD2 (5 bases). Between the trimmed V and J ends, which lost 0 bases and 6 bases, there was a span of 15 bases. Germline loops: CDR1 LNHNV, CDR2 YYDKDF (reference sequence). This CDR3 region has 15 residues.

This clonotype was found a few times. V is TRBV9 and J is TRBJ2-2, with a possible D match to TRBD2 (6 bases). V was cut by 5 bases and J by 4 bases, with 15 bases left in between. Germline values: CDR1 SGDLS, CDR2 YYNGEE. The CDR3 runs 15 residues. Here the CDR3 DNA reads TGTGCCAGCAGTGGAGGGTGGGGGAGCACCGGGGAGCTGTTTTTT. Protein product: CASSGGWGSTGELFF.

A few counts support this clonotype. This chain uses TRBV7-6 with TRBJ1-4; maybe TRBD1 (6 bases). V was cut by 2 bases and J by 4 bases, with 8 bases left in between. Germline V gene data show CDR1 as SGHVS and CDR2 as FNYEAQ. The CDR3 has 14 amino acids. The CDR3 reads CASSLWGLNEKLFF. DNA for the CDR3: TGTGCCAGCAGCTTATGGGGGCTTAATGAAAAACTGTTTTTT.

The CDR3: CASSQDRPGADTQYF. CDR3 DNA sequence: TGCGCCAGCAGCCAAGATCGCCCGGGAGCTGATACGCAGTATTTT. This chain uses TRBV4-3 with TRBJ2-3, with D perhaps matching TRBD2 (6 bases). This CDR3 comprises 15 residues. Germline CDR1 LGHNA, CDR2 YSLEER. V lost 0 bases, J lost 6 bases, and 13 bases lay in between.